This TCR beta chain was recorded in a study of cytomegalovirus exposure and HLA in healthy donors. Findings and limits, study-wide: CMV antigen specificity was confirmed in vitro for a few CMV-associated chains. With high specificity and sensitivity, the classifier reportedly diagnosed cytomegalovirus status.

Generated by immunoSEQ multiplex PCR, the TCRdb table keeps only in-frame clones and is missing some. The sample has about 60,000 clones, about nine tenths seen once. In the case of this clone: What it recognizes is unknown.

V dropped 7 bases and J dropped 1 base, with 16 bases sitting between them. CDR1 and CDR2 (germline): SNHLY, FYNNEI. The CDR3 sequence is 16 residues long. This clonotype was sampled from a man between 18 and 35 years old in good health and CMV-seronegative. This rearrangement joins TRBV2 to TRBJ1-4, with a tentative D call TRBD1 (5 bases). Sequenced: PBMCs. CDR3 coding DNA: TGTGCCAGCACCCACCCGGGGGAGGAAACTAATGAAAAACTGTTTTTT. Encoded protein: CASTHPGEETNEKLFF.